A selection of T cell receptor beta chains follows, all from one sample in a study of CD8+ T cells in alopecia areata. The protocol was immunoSEQ multiplex PCR, while the TCRdb copy is restricted to in-frame clones and leaves out a portion. The repertoire includes some 58,000 clones, just over 45% of them detected once, and over 20% sits in the top ten. The material was CD8+ T cells sorted from blood, obtained between weeks 36 and 40, from a patient treated with tofacitinib. The receptors shown here come from a human donor with alopecia areata. Each CDR3 is given with its conserved first and last residue. The order of the fields is V gene, CDR3 length, clone size, J gene, D gene, CDR3 protein, CDR3 DNA. A D gene is named only where the DNA matches it firmly. The size of a clone is reported for some rows only, either as once, few or many, or as a class for expanded clones.

TRBV5-4	13	-	TRBJ2-7	TRBD2	CASSLLAGYEQYF	TGTGCCAGCAGCTTACTAGCGGGCTACGAGCAGTACTTC
TRBV7-3	17	few	TRBJ2-2	-	CASSWNVGDRNTGELFF	TGTGCCAGCAGTTGGAACGTAGGGGATAGGAACACCGGGGAGCTGTTTTTT
TRBV7-8	13	-	TRBJ2-7	TRBD2	CASRTSGTYEQYF	TGTGCCAGCAGGACTAGCGGGACCTACGAGCAGTACTTC
TRBV2	17	few	TRBJ2-7	-	CASSEAGGPRGDYEQYF	TGTGCCAGCAGTGAAGCTGGGGGGCCCCGGGGAGACTACGAGCAGTACTTC
TRBV29-1	12	-	TRBJ2-7	-	CSVRTDFWEQYF	TGCAGCGTAAGGACAGACTTTTGGGAGCAGTACTTC
TRBV29-1	13	-	TRBJ2-3	-	CSVDRERTDTQYF	TGCAGCGTTGACAGGGAGCGCACAGATACGCAGTATTTT
TRBV4-1	18	-	TRBJ2-5	TRBD2	CASSQDQASGLYQETQYF	TGCGCCAGCAGCCAAGATCAAGCTAGCGGTCTTTACCAAGAGACCCAGTACTTC
TRBV7-9	15	-	TRBJ2-5	TRBD2	CASSLVASGQETQYF	TGTGCCAGCAGCTTAGTAGCTAGCGGGCAAGAGACCCAGTACTTC
TRBV20-1	11	-	TRBJ2-7	-	CSAPLTYEQYF	TGCAGTGCCCCCCTCACCTACGAGCAGTACTTC
TRBV18	14	few	TRBJ2-7	-	CASSDREGPYEQYF	TGTGCCAGCTCAGACCGCGAGGGCCCCTACGAGCAGTACTTC
TRBV29-1	13	-	TRBJ2-2	-	CSATTPNTGELFF	TGCAGCGCGACAACACCGAACACCGGGGAGCTGTTTTTT
TRBV29-1	11	once	TRBJ2-7	-	CSVFTTYEQYF	TGCAGCGTCTTTACGACCTACGAGCAGTACTTC
TRBV29-1	13	-	TRBJ2-3	-	CSVDGPRGDTQYF	TGCAGCGTTGATGGTCCTCGAGGAGATACGCAGTATTTT
TRBV7-9	14	few	TRBJ2-7	TRBD1	CASSPPQGTYEQYF	TGTGCCAGCAGCCCTCCACAGGGGACCTACGAGCAGTACTTC
TRBV9	14	-	TRBJ1-2	TRBD1	CASSASGGVYGYTF	TGTGCCAGCAGCGCATCAGGGGGCGTCTATGGCTACACCTTC
TRBV5-1	12	few	TRBJ2-4	-	CASSLAGNIQYF	TGCGCCAGCAGCTTGGCAGGAAACATTCAGTACTTC